The 10 T cell receptor beta chains below were found in one sample sequenced in a study of OX40 agonist ivuxolimab in advanced cancers. Generated by immunoSEQ multiplex PCR, the TCRdb table keeps only in-frame clones and is missing some. Here the sample spans 40,000 to 50,000 clones, 70% to 90% being singletons. This specimen consisted of CD4+ or CD8+ T cells sorted from blood, obtained in a trial of the OX40 agonist ivuxolimab. The origin of the receptors is an adult with an advanced solid tumor such as melanoma, head and neck, liver or kidney cancer.

This chain joins TRBV2 and TRBJ2-4, with 7 bases fitting TRBD2. CDR1 is SNHLY and CDR2 is FYNNEI in the germline V gene. Trimming removed 3 bases from V and 1 base from J; junction bases left unmatched: 3. This CDR3 contains 15 residues. The CDR3 coding sequence is TGTGCCAGCAGTGATATCGGGGGGGCCAAAAACATTCAGTACTTC. It is translated as CASSDIGGAKNIQYF.

V gene TRBV29-1 combines with J gene TRBJ2-3; TRBD1 agrees at 10 bases. The CDR3 is made up of 16 amino acids. Germline V CDR1 and CDR2: SQVTM, ANQGSEA. After removal of 2 bases from V and 1 base from J, the junction contained 6 bases not matched to a gene. The CDR3 DNA reads TGCAGCGTTGAACCGGGACAGGGGATTGGCACAGATACGCAGTATTTT. Protein sequence: CSVEPGQGIGTDTQYF.

The chain is built from TRBV9 and TRBJ2-1; TRBD1 aligns across 12 bases. CDR1 and CDR2 from the germline V gene are SGDLS and YYNGEE. This CDR3 contains 14 residues. V gave up 6 bases and J gave up 9 bases; unmatched junction bases: 7. The CDR3 bases are TGTGCCAGCAATCGGGACAGGGGGCAAAGTGAGCAGTTCTTC. It translates to CASNRDRGQSEQFF.

This clone has just one count. Other nucleotide sequences from this sample produce the same CDR3. V gene TRBV4-3 combines with J gene TRBJ2-7, with 7 bases lining up with TRBD1. Trimming took 5 bases from V and 6 from J; bases not matched to a gene: 1. The CDR3 runs to 11 residues. CDR1 is LGHNA, CDR2 YSLEER, per germline. The CDR3 region is CASSAGGEQYF. CDR3 sequence (DNA): TGCGCCAGCAGCGCAGGGGGCGAGCAGTACTTC.

V usage is TRBV19 and J usage is TRBJ1-1; a weak D match, TRBD1 (5 bases). CDR1 and CDR2 from the germline V gene are LNHDA and SQIVND (reference sequence). Deletions cut 6 bases from V and 8 bases from J, with 10 bases between. The CDR3 is 11 residues long. The DNA for the CDR3 is TGTGCCAGTAGGCAGAACAGGGAAGCTTTCTTT. Protein product: CASRQNREAFF.

The rearrangement joins TRBV11-2 to TRBJ1-1, with unresolved D. The CDR3 loop spans 17 amino acids. V was pared by 6 bases and J by 0 bases, with 20 bases between. Looked up from germline, CDR1 is SGHAT and CDR2 is FQNNGV. The CDR3, as DNA: TGTGCCAGCAGTCCCTCCGGGCGAACCGCTATGAACACTGAAGCTTTCTTT. As protein: CASSPSGRTAMNTEAFF.

The V gene is TRBV14, the J gene TRBJ1-1, with 8 nucleotides matching TRBD1. V shed 6 bases and J 4 bases; nucleotides not matched to a gene: 7. Germline CDR1 is SGHDN and CDR2 is FVKESK. This CDR3 is 14 amino acids long. The CDR3 DNA sequence: TGTGCCAGCAGGGTGACAGGGGCCCTCACTGAAGCTTTCTTT. Translation gives CASRVTGALTEAFF.

A few counts support this clone. The CDR3 region has the DNA TGCAGCGTTCGGAACAGTAATGGCTACACCTTC. Translating gives CSVRNSNGYTF. This chain uses TRBV29-1 with TRBJ1-2; D is ambiguous. The ends were cut back, 5 bases at V and 6 bases at J, with 10 bases in the middle. The germline gives CDR1 SQVTM, CDR2 ANQGSEA. The CDR3 is 11 amino acids.

In this sample, this clone turned up once. This chain links TRBV28 with TRBJ2-3; D may be TRBD2 (5 bases). Germline lookup yields CDR1 MDHEN and CDR2 SYDVKM. The CDR3 length is 15 residues. V was pared by 3 bases and J by 2 bases, with 12 bases between. This chain's CDR3 is CASSFLSGSTDTQYF. The CDR3 nucleotides read TGTGCCAGCAGTTTTCTTTCGGGGTCCACAGATACGCAGTATTTT.

The V call is TRBV27, the J call TRBJ2-2, with a weak D call TRBD2 (6 bases). Trimming removed 5 bases at V and 0 bases at J, with 10 bases between. CDR3 length equals 15 residues. CDR1 is MNHEY, CDR2 SMNVEV, per germline (reference sequence). CDR3 coding DNA: TGTGCCAGCAGTCTTCGGGACTCGAACACCGGGGAGCTGTTTTTT. This gives the protein CASSLRDSNTGELFF.